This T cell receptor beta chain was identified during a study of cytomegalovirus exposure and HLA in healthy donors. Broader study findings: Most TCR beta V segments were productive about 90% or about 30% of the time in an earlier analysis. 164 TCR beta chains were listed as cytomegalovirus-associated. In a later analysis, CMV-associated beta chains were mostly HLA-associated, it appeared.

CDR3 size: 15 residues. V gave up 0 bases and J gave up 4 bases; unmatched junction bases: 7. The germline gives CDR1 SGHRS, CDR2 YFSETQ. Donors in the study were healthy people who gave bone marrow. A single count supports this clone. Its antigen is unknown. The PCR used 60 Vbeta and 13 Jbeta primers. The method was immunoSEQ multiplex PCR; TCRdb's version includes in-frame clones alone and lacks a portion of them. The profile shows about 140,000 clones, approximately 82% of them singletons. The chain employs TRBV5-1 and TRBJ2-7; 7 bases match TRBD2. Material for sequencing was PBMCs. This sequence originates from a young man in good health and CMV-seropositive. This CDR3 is CASSLGSGPKYEQYF. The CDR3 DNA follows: TGCGCCAGCAGCTTGGGTAGCGGGCCAAAGTACGAGCAGTACTTC.